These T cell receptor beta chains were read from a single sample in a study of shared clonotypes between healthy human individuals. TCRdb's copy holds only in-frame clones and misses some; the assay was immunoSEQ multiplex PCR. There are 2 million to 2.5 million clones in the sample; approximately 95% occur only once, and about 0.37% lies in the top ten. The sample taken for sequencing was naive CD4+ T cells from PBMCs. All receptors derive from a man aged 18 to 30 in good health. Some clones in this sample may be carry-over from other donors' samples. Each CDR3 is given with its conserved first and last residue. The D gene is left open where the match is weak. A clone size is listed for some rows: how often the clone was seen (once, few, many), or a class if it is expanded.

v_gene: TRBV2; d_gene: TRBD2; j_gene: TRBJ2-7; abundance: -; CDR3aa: CASSEALLGGSRYEQYF; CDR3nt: TGTGCCAGCAGTGAAGCGCTTCTGGGAGGGAGCCGCTACGAGCAGTACTTC
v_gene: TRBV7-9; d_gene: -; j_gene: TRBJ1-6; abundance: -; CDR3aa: CASSPNTGPLHF; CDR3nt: TGTGCCAGCAGCCCGAATACTGGGCCCCTCCACTTT
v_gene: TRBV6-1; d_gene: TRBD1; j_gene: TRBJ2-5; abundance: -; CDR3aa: CASSIRTGKEAQYF; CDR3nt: TGTGCCAGCAGTATTCGGACAGGGAAAGAGGCCCAGTACTTC
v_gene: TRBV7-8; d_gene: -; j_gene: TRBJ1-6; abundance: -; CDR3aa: CASSLNRDSPLHF; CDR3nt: TGTGCCAGCAGCTTAAACAGGGATTCACCCCTCCACTTT
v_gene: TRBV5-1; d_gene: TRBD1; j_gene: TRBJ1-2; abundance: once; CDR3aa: CASSSEGAGGYTF; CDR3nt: TGCGCCAGCAGCTCCGAGGGGGCAGGTGGCTACACCTTC
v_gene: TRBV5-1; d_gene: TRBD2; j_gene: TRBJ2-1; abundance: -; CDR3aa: CASSLDGTSEYNEQFF; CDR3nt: TGCGCCAGCAGCTTGGACGGGACTAGCGAGTACAATGAGCAGTTCTTC
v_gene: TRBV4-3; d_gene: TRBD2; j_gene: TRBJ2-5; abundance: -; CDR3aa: CASSLRGGVETQYF; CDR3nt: TGCGCCAGCAGCCTCCGGGGAGGGGTAGAGACCCAGTACTTC
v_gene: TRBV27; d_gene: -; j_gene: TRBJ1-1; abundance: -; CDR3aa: CASSLFGKGEAFF; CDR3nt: TGTGCCAGCAGTTTATTTGGGAAAGGTGAAGCTTTCTTT
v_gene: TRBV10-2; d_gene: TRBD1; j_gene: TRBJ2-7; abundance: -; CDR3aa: CASSDPSGTGVYEQYF; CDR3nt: TGCGCCAGCAGTGATCCCTCTGGGACAGGGGTCTACGAGCAGTACTTC
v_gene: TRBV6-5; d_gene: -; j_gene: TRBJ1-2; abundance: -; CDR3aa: CASSSHGGLGGYGYTF; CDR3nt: TGTGCCAGCAGTTCTCACGGGGGCCTCGGCGGCTATGGCTACACCTTC
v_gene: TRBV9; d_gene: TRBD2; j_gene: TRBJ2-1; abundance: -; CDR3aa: CASSERSGMNNEQFF; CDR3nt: TGTGCCAGCAGCGAGCGTAGCGGGATGAATAATGAGCAGTTCTTC
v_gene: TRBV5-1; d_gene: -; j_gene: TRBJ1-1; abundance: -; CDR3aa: CASSLQWQGRTNTEAFF; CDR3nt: TGCGCCAGCAGCTTGCAGTGGCAAGGCCGGACGAACACTGAAGCTTTCTTT
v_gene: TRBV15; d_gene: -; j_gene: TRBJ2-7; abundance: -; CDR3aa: CATSATPGVAYEQYF; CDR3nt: TGTGCCACCAGCGCGACTCCGGGGGTGGCCTACGAGCAGTACTTC
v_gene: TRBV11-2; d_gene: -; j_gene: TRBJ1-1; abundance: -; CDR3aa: CASSFTQGKFF; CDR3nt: TGTGCCAGCAGCTTTACGCAGGGAAAGTTCTTT
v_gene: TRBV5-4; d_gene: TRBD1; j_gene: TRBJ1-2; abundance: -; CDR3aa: CASSRDSVGGNYGYTF; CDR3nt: TGTGCCAGCAGCAGGGACAGCGTGGGAGGTAACTATGGCTACACCTTC
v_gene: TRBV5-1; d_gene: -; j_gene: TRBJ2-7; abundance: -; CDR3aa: CASSLESPEQYF; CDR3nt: TGCGCCAGCAGCTTGGAGAGTCCCGAGCAGTACTTC
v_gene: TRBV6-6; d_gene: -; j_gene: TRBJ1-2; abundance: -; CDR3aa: CASYGRIRYTF; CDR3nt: TGTGCCAGTTACGGCAGGATTCGCTACACCTTC
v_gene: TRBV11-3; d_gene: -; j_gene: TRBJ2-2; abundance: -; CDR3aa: CASSLNLAKNTGELFF; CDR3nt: TGTGCCAGCAGCTTAAATCTTGCCAAGAACACCGGGGAGCTGTTTTTT
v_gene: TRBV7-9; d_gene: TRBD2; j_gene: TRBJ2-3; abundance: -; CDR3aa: CASSAALGGSFTDTQYF; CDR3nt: TGTGCCAGCAGCGCCGCCCTGGGCGGGAGTTTCACAGATACGCAGTATTTT
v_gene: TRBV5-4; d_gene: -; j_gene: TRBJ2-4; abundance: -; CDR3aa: CASSLQRAKNIQYF; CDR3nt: TGTGCCAGCAGCTTGCAACGGGCCAAAAACATTCAGTACTTC
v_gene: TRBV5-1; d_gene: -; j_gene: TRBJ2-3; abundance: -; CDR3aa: CASSLGGGPHTDTQYF; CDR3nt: TGCGCCAGCAGCTTGGGCGGTGGACCACACACAGATACGCAGTATTTT
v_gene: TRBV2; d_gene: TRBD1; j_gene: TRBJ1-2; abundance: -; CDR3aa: CASSRDREVNGYTF; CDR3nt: TGTGCCAGCAGTAGGGACAGGGAGGTAAATGGCTACACCTTC
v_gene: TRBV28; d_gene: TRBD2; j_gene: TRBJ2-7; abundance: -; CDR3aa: CASSLLLAGIYEQYF; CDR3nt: TGTGCCAGCAGTTTATTACTAGCGGGAATCTACGAGCAGTACTTC
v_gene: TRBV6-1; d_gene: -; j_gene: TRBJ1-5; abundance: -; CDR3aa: CASSEGGLVGVGSNQPQHF; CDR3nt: TGTGCCAGCAGTGAAGGCGGCCTTGTAGGGGTAGGTAGCAATCAGCCCCAGCATTTT
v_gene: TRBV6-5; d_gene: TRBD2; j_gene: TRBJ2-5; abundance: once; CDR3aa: CASSYSRTSGKYF; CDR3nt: TGTGCCAGCAGTTACTCTCGGACTAGCGGGAAGTACTTC
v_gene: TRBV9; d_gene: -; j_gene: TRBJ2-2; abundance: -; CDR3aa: CASSRGGELFF; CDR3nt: TGTGCCAGCAGCAGAGGCGGGGAGCTGTTTTTT
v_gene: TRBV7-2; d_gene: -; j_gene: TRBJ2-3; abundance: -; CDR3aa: CASSIQVQSTDTQYF; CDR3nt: TGTGCCAGCAGCATCCAGGTACAAAGCACAGATACGCAGTATTTT